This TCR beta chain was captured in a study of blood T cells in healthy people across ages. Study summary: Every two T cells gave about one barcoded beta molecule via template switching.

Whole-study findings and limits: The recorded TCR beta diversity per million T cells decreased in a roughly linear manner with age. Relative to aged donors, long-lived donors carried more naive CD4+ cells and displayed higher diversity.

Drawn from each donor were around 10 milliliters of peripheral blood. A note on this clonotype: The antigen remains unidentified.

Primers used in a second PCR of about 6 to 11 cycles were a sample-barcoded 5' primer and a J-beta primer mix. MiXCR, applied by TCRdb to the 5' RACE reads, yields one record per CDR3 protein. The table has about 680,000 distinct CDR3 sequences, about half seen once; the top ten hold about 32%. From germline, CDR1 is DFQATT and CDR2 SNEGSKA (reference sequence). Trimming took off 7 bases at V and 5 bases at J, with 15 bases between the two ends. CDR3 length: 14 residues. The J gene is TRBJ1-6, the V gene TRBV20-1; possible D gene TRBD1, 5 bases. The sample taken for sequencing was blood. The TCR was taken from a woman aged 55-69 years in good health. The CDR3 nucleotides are TGCAGTGGGGGGGGAGAAAGTGATAATTCACCCCTCCACTTT. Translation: CSGGGESDNSPLHF.